The text below deals with one T cell receptor beta chain. The antigen it recognizes is unknown. Nothing much larger sits one base from this clone, and base qualities are not available. CDR1 and CDR2, looked up from the germline V gene, are MDHEN and SYDVKM. The CDR3 contains 14 residues, cysteine and phenylalanine counted. Only the CDR3 part of the read is kept: 42 bases, read in frame from the first base. V is reduced by 2 bases and J by 2 bases, leaving a spacing of 8 bases between them. The protocol used for the library was the immunoSEQ multiplex PCR assay. Adaptive Biotechnologies carried out high-throughput TCR-beta CDR3 sequencing of genomic DNA for most patients. Turning to the authors' computational methods: Adaptive's ImmunoSEQ software supplied the TCR sequencing data for around 19 patients, while MiXCR and VDJtools were used to process a few other patients. CDR3 nucleotide sequences shared between donor and recipient were removed because the origin of such sequences could not be assigned. To be classed as alloreactive, a clone needed at least 2-fold expansion over unstimulated cells and a minimum CFSE-low frequency of 0.002% (template counts) or 0.001% (read counts). Mappable clones were those detected in sequenced pre-transplant spleen, lymph node, or MLR CFSE-low populations of the donor or recipient. The cumulative frequency of alloreactive clones was calculated as a percentage of all sequences, weighted by copy number. Imported from immuneACCESS, the table was reduced by TCRdb to in-frame sequences with V and J called. These copies leave out some clones; in studies compared against another copy, an unresolved V gene accounts for under half, and the cause of the remainder is not known. That table furnishes V, J and clone size, whereas the DNA furnished D and trimming. This sample lists 65,000 to 85,000 clones; 92% were detected once. The top ten constitute 6.5% to 8.5% of the sample.

This entry belongs to a study of graft-versus-host responses after intestinal transplantation (TCRdb year 2021). About the full investigation: Recipients received multivisceral, liver-intestinal, or isolated intestinal transplants. Donor T cell macrochimerism was defined as a peak of at least 4% donor T cells among recipient peripheral blood mononuclear cells. Of the 20 to 25 intestinal transplant recipients enrolled in the cohort, one of whom was a retransplant, a few patients without pretransplant specimens were excluded. Bulk TCR-beta CDR3 sequencing was used to track graft-versus-host and host-versus-graft alloreactive T cell clones in the graft, circulation and bone marrow after intestinal transplantation. Samples from a few later patients were sequenced in-house on an Illumina MiSeq with MiXCR processing rather than by the commercial service. Alloreactive clones were identified by sequencing pre-transplant mixed lymphocyte reaction products and comparing them with unstimulated pre-transplant donor and recipient T cells. Every recipient was given anti-thymocyte globulin induction, followed by around three years of maintenance tacrolimus and steroids. Paper-wide results and their limitations: GvH clones were found in recipient bone marrow, and some of the GvH clones appeared earlier in ileal mucosa or blood, which is consistent with an intestinal mucosal origin. Early after transplant, peak levels of circulating GvH clones were found to be associated with declines in HvG clones. Patients with donor T cell macrochimerism had high GvH to HvG T cell clonal ratios in their allografts. Conclusions were limited by the relatively low number and heterogeneity of intestinal transplant patients.

Bone marrow was aspirated after transplant from the posterior iliac crest or another site chosen by the physician. Sequences were derived from bone marrow, sampled 734 days after intestinal transplantation. The chain joins TRBV28 to TRBJ2-3; the D gene is not confidently resolved. The receptor comes from a human patient who received an intestinal transplant, so some T cells may come from the graft donor. The DNA is as follows: TGTGCCAGCAGTTTACTGGGGAACACAGATACGCAGTATTTT. This is translated as CASSLLGNTDTQYF. The variable domain in full, with residues beyond the CDR3 obtained from the reference TRBV28 and TRBJ2-3 genes, is DVKVTQSSRYLVKRTGEKVFLECVQDMDHENMFWYRQDPGLGLRLIYFSYDVKMKEKGDIPEGYSVSREKKERFSLILESASTNQTSMYLCASSLLGNTDTQYFGPGTRLTVL.